Listed here are 14 T cell receptor beta chains from one sample, sequenced in a study of T cells in localized non-small cell lung cancer. The table came from immunoSEQ multiplex PCR; TCRdb's copy has only in-frame clones and leaves some out. The sample holds tens of thousands of clones, roughly 85% seen once. The starting material was peripheral blood, obtained before any cancer treatment. The receptors here all came from a woman aged 35-70 years with stage I lung adenocarcinoma.

This chain uses TRBV5-6 with TRBJ1-1, with a weak D call TRBD1 (5 bases). Trimming stripped 0 bases from V and 0 bases from J, with 18 bases between. This CDR3 region has 18 residues. From germline, CDR1 is SGHDT and CDR2 YYEEEE. The DNA for the CDR3 is TGTGCCAGCAGCTTGGCCAAGGACGGTGGGGGAATGAACACTGAAGCTTTCTTT. This gives the protein CASSLAKDGGGMNTEAFF.

Remarks on this clone: At one end the junction does not follow the germline gene, possibly because of a read error. The chain is built from TRBV7-7 and TRBJ2-2; D unclear. CDR3 length equals 14 residues. The germline gives CDR1 SSHAT, CDR2 FNYEAQ (reference sequence). CDR3 bases: TGTGCTAGCAGCTTAAACGCAGCGACCGGGGAGCTGTTTTTT. Its translation is CASSLNAATGELFF.

The rearrangement joins TRBV5-5 to TRBJ1-2, with 7 positions matching TRBD1. Trimming cost V 0 bases and J 4 bases; bases outside gene matches: 12. The CDR3 contains 17 residues. Per germline, CDR1 SGHKS and CDR2 YYEKEE (reference sequence). Here the CDR3 reads CASSLAVEGALGYGYTF. DNA for the CDR3: TGTGCCAGCAGCTTGGCCGTGGAGGGGGCGCTTGGCTATGGCTACACCTTC. Full variable domain (rest looked up from reference TRBV5-5 and TRBJ1-2): DAGVTQSPTHLIKTRGQQVTLRCSPISGHKSVSWYQQVLGQGPQFIFQYYEKEERGRGNFPDRFSARQFPNYSSELNVNALLLGDSALYLCASSLAVEGALGYGYTFGSGTRLTVV.

CDR3 loop: CSVGGLDTEAFF. The CDR3 bases are TGCAGCGTTGGGGGATTGGACACTGAAGCTTTCTTT. The chain joins TRBV29-1 to TRBJ1-1, with unresolved D. Germline lookup yields CDR1 SQVTM and CDR2 ANQGSEA. CDR3 length: 12 amino acids. Trimming shortened V by 4 bases and J by 3 bases, and 9 bases separated the two germline ends.

The V and J genes are TRBV19 and TRBJ2-5; D is perhaps TRBD1 or TRBD2 (5 bases each). CDR1 is LNHDA, CDR2 SQIVND, per germline (reference sequence). This CDR3 is built from 12 residues. Trimming removed 2 bases at V and 5 bases at J, with 6 bases between. The CDR3 spells CASSIWGETQYF. CDR3 nucleotides: TGTGCCAGTAGTATATGGGGGGAGACCCAGTACTTC.

The chain joins TRBV7-3 to TRBJ2-3; a possible D gene is TRBD1 (6 bases). This CDR3 is 14 amino acids long. The V gene's germline CDR1 is SGHTA and CDR2 FQGTGA. V shed 4 bases and J shed 1 base, with 9 bases lying between them. CDR3 coding DNA: TGTGCCAGCAGCTCACAGGGAGGCACAGATACGCAGTATTTT. Amino acids: CASSSQGGTDTQYF. Based on the CDR3 plus reference TRBV7-3 and TRBJ2-3, the full variable domain is GAGVSQTPSNKVTEKGKYVELRCDPISGHTALYWYRQSLGQGPEFLIYFQGTGAADDSGLPNDRFFAVRPEGSVSTLKIQRTERGDSAVYLCASSSQGGTDTQYFGPGTRLTVL.

In this sample, this clone turned up a few times. CDR3 residues: CSAPGETEAFF. CDR3 in DNA: TGCAGTGCCCCAGGGGAAACTGAAGCTTTCTTT. The chain carries TRBV20-1 and TRBJ1-1; TRBD1 might be the D (6 bases). Germline CDR1 DFQATT, CDR2 SNEGSKA (reference sequence). CDR3 length: 11 amino acids. Between the trimmed V and J ends, which lost 6 bases and 5 bases, there was a span of 10 bases.

The V call is TRBV7-8, the J call TRBJ2-7, with a tentative D call TRBD2 (6 bases). The CDR3 totals 17 residues. V lost 2 bases to trimming and J lost 4 bases, with 21 bases between them. Germline CDR1 SGHVS, CDR2 FQNEAQ. The chain's CDR3 is CASSLPRGTGGGYEQYF. CDR3 nucleotides: TGTGCCAGCAGCTTACCCCGCGGCACAGGAGGAGGGTACGAGCAGTACTTC.

This clone was seen once. DNA for the CDR3: TGTGCCATCAGTGAGAGTGGGCTAAGCTCTGGAAACACCATATATTTT. It encodes CAISESGLSSGNTIYF. V gene TRBV10-3 combines with J gene TRBJ1-3; D uncertain. Germline V lookup: CDR1 ENHRY, CDR2 SYGVKD. Between the trimmed V and J ends, which lost 2 bases and 0 bases, there was a span of 11 bases. This CDR3 is 16 amino acids long.

The V gene is TRBV6-5, the J gene TRBJ2-2; D remains unclear. Germline assignment: CDR1 MNHEY and CDR2 SVGAGI. The CDR3 consists of 13 residues. Trimming stripped 0 bases from V and 5 bases from J, with 4 bases between. As DNA, the CDR3 is TGTGCCAGCAGTTACTCAACGACCGGGGAGCTGTTTTTT. This sequence encodes CASSYSTTGELFF.

The rearrangement uses TRBV30 and TRBJ1-2; D remains ambiguous. This CDR3 contains 11 residues. The V end was cut by 5 bases, the J end by 5 bases, with 9 bases between. Germline CDR1 and CDR2: GTSNPN and SVGIG (reference sequence). CDR3 nucleotide sequence: TGTGCCTGGGGTGACTATTATGGCTACACCTTC. Encoded protein: CAWGDYYGYTF.

The chain carries TRBV27 and TRBJ2-2, with 9 bases that match TRBD1. The J segment lost 8 bases and the V segment lost 5 bases, leaving 6 bases of the junction unmatched. The CDR3 spans 14 residues. In germline, CDR1 is MNHEY, CDR2 SMNVEV (reference sequence). CDR3 residues: CASSITQGAGELFF. For the CDR3, the DNA is TGTGCCAGCAGTATAACACAGGGGGCAGGGGAGCTGTTTTTT.

The J gene is TRBJ1-1, the V gene TRBV19; no reliable D call. The CDR3 runs to 15 residues. Trimming cost V 5 bases and J 1 base, with 14 bases left between them. Germline loops: CDR1 LNHDA, CDR2 SQIVND (reference sequence). CDR3: CASSPAGIGNTEAFF. CDR3 DNA sequence: TGTGCCAGTAGTCCGGCCGGGATCGGGAACACTGAAGCTTTCTTT.

This clone was detected only a few times. This chain uses TRBV20-1 with TRBJ1-2, with 7 positions matching TRBD1. The J segment lost 12 bases and the V segment lost 3 bases, leaving 7 bases of the junction unmatched. The CDR3 totals 11 residues. Germline V gives CDR1 DFQATT, CDR2 SNEGSKA (reference sequence). The CDR3 loop reads CSASDRAENTF. The DNA of the CDR3 is TGCAGTGCTAGCGACAGGGCGGAGAACACCTTC.